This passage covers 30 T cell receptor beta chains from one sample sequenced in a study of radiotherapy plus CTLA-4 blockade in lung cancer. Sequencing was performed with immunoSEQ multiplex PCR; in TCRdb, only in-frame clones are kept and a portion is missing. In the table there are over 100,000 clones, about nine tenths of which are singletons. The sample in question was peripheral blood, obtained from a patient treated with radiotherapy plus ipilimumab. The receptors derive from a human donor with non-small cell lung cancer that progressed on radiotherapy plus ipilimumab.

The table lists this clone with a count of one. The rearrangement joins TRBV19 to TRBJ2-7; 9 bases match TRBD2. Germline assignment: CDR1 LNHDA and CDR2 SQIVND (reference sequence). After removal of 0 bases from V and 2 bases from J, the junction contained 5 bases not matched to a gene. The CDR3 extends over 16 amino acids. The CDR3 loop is CASSIDTAGGAYEQYF. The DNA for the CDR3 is TGTGCCAGTAGTATAGATACGGCGGGAGGGGCCTACGAGCAGTACTTC.

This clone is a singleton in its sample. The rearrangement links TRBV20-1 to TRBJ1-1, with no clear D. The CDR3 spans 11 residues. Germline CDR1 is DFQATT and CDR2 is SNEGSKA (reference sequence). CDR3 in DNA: TGCAGCGCGCCCAGTAACACTGAAGCTTTCTTT. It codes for CSAPSNTEAFF.

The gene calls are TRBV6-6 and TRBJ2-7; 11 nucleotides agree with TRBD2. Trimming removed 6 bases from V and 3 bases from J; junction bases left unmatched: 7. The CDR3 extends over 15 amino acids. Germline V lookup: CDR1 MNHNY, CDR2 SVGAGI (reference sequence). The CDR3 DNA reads TGTGCCAGCAGCTCACCTAGCGGGAGGAGCTACGAGCAGTACTTC. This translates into CASSSPSGRSYEQYF.

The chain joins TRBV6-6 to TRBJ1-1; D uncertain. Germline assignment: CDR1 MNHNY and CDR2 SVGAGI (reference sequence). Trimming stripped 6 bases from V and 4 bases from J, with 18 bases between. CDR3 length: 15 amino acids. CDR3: CASSPRARAGTEAFF. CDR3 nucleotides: TGTGCCAGCAGCCCTAGGGCCCGTGCTGGCACTGAAGCTTTCTTT.

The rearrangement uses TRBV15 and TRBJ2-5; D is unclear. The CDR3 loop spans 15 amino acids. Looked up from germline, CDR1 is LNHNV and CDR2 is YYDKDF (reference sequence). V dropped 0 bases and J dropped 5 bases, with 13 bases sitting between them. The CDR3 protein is CATSRDPPFGETQYF. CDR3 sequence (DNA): TGTGCCACCAGCAGAGATCCTCCTTTCGGGGAGACCCAGTACTTC. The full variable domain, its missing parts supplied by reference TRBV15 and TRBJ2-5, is DAMVIQNPRYQVTQFGKPVTLSCSQTLNHNVMYWYQQKSSQAPKLLFHYYDKDFNNEADTPDNFQSRRPNTSFCFLDIRSPGLGDTAMYLCATSRDPPFGETQYFGPGTRLLVL.

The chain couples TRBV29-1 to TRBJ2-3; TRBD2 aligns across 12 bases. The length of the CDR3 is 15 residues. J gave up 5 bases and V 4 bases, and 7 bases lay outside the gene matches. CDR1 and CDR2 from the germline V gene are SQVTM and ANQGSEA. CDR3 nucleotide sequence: TGCAGCGTTGGATTACTAGCGGGAGGAAGAGATACGCAGTATTTT. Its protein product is CSVGLLAGGRDTQYF.

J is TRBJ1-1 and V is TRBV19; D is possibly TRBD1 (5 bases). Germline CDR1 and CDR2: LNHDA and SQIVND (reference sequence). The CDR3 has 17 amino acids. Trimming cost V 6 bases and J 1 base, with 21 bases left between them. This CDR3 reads CASSRGGAGESNTEAFF. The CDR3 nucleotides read TGTGCCAGTAGCCGAGGTGGGGCGGGAGAATCGAACACTGAAGCTTTCTTT.

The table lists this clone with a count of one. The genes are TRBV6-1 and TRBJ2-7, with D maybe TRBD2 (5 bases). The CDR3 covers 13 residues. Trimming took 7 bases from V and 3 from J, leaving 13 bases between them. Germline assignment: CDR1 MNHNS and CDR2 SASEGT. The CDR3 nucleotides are TGTGCCAGCACCGCGGACTTATACTACGAGCAGTACTTC. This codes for CASTADLYYEQYF.

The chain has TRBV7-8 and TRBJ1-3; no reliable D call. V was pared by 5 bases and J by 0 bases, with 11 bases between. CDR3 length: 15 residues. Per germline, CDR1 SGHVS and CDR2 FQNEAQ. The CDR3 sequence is CASSGMGNSGNTIYF. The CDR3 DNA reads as TGTGCCAGCAGCGGTATGGGAAACTCTGGAAACACCATATATTTT.

The CDR3 DNA is TGTGCCAGCTCAGAGACCGAAGACTATGGCTACACCTTC. Translated, it gives CASSETEDYGYTF. The genes are TRBV18 and TRBJ1-2; no clear D gene. V lost 5 bases and J lost 3, with 10 bases in between. Germline V gene lookup returns CDR1 KGHSH and CDR2 LQKENI. This CDR3 is built from 13 residues.

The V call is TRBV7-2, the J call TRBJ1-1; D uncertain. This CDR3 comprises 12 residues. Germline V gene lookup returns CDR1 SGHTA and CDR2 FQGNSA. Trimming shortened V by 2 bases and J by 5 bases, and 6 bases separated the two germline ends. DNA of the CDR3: TGTGCCAGCAGCTTAACGAGGACTGAAGCTTTCTTT. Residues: CASSLTRTEAFF.

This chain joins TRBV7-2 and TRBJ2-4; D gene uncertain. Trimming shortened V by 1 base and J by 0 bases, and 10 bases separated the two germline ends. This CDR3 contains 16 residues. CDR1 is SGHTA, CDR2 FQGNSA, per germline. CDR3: CASSLVGTSAKNIQYF. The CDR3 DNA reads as TGTGCCAGCAGCTTAGTAGGAACCTCAGCCAAAAACATTCAGTACTTC.

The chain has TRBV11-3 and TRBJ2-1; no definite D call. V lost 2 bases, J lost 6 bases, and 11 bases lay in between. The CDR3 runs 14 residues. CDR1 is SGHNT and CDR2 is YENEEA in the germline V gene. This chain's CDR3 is CASSLSGGLNEQFF. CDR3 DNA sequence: TGTGCCAGCAGCTTATCGGGCGGCCTCAATGAGCAGTTCTTC. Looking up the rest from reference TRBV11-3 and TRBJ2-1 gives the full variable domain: EAGVVQSPRYKIIEKKQPVAFWCNPISGHNTLYWYLQNLGQGPELLIRYENEEAVDDSQLPKDRFSAERLKGVDSTLKIQPAELGDSAVYLCASSLSGGLNEQFFGPGTRLTVL.

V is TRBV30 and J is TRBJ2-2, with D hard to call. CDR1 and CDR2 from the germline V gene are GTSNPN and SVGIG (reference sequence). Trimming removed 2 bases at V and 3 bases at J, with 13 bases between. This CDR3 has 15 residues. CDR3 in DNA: TGTGCCTGGAGTCAAGATTTTGTTTACACCGGGGAGCTGTTTTTT. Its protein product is CAWSQDFVYTGELFF.

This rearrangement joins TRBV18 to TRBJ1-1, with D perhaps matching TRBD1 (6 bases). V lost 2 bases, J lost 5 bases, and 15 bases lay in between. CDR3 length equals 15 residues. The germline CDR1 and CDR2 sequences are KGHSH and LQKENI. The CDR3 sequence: CASSPMGAFRTEAFF. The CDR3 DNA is TGTGCCAGCTCACCAATGGGGGCTTTCCGAACTGAAGCTTTCTTT. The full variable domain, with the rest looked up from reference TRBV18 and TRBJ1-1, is NAGVMQNPRHLVRRRGQEARLRCSPMKGHSHVYWYRQLPEEGLKFMVYLQKENIIDESGMPKERFSAEFPKEGPSILRIQQVVRGDSAAYFCASSPMGAFRTEAFFGQGTRLTVV.

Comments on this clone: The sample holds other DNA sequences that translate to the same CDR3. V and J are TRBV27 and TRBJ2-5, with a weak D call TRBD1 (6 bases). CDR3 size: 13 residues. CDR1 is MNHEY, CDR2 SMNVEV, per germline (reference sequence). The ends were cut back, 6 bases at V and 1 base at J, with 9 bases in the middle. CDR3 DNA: TGTGCCAGCAGCCTGGACAGCCAAGAGACCCAGTACTTC. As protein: CASSLDSQETQYF.

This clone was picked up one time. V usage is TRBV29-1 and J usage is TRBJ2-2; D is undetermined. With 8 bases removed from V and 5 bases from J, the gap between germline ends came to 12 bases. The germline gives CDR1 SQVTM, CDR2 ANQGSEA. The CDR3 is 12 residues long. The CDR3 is CSPRRWTGELFF. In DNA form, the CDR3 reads TGCAGCCCCCGTAGATGGACCGGGGAGCTGTTTTTT.

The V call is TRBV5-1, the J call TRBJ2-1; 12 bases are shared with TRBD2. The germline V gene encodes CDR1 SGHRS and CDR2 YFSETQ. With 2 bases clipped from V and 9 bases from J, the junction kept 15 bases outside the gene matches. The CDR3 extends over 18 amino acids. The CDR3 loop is CASSLRGRLAGDLGEQFF. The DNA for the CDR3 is TGCGCCAGCAGCTTAAGGGGCAGACTAGCGGGAGATTTGGGTGAGCAGTTCTTC. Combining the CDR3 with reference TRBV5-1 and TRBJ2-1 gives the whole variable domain KAGVTQTPRYLIKTRGQQVTLSCSPISGHRSVSWYQQTPGQGLQFLFEYFSETQRNKGNFPGRFSGRQFSNSRSEMNVSTLELGDSALYLCASSLRGRLAGDLGEQFFGPGTRLTVL.

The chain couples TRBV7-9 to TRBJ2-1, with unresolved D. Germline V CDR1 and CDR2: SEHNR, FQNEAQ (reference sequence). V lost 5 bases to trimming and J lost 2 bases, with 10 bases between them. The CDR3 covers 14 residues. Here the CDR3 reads CASSGDQPYNEQFF. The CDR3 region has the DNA TGTGCCAGCAGCGGAGACCAGCCCTACAATGAGCAGTTCTTC.

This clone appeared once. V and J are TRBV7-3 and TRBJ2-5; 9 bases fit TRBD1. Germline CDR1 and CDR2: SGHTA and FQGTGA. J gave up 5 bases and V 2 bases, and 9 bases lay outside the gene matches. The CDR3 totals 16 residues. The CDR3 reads CASSLGTGSLHETQYF. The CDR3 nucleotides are TGTGCCAGCAGCTTAGGGACAGGGAGTCTTCATGAGACCCAGTACTTC.

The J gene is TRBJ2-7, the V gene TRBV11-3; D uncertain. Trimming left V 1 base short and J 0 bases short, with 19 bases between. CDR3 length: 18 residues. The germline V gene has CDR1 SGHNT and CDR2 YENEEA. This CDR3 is CASSLVPNSGSYSYEQYF. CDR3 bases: TGTGCCAGCAGCTTAGTCCCCAACTCGGGTAGTTACTCCTACGAGCAGTACTTC. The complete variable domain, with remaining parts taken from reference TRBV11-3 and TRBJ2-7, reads EAGVVQSPRYKIIEKKQPVAFWCNPISGHNTLYWYLQNLGQGPELLIRYENEEAVDDSQLPKDRFSAERLKGVDSTLKIQPAELGDSAVYLCASSLVPNSGSYSYEQYFGPGTRLTVT.

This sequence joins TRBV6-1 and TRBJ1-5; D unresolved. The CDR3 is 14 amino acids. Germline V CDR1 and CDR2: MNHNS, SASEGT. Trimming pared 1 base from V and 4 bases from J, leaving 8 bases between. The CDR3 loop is CASSEDRLNQPQHF. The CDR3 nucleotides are TGTGCCAGCAGTGAAGACAGACTGAATCAGCCCCAGCATTTT.

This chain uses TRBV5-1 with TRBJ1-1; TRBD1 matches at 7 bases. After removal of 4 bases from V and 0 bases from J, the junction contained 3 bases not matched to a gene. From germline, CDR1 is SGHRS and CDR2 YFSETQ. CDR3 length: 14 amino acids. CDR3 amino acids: CASSMGQLNTEAFF. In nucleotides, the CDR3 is TGCGCCAGCAGCATGGGACAGTTGAACACTGAAGCTTTCTTT.

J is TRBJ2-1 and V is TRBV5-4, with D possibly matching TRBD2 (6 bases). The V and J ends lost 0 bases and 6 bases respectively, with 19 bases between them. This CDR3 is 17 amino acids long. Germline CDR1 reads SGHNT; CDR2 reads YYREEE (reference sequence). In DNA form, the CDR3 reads TGTGCCAGCAGCTTGGGGAGGGCTACCCCAAATTCCAATGAGCAGTTCTTC. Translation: CASSLGRATPNSNEQFF.

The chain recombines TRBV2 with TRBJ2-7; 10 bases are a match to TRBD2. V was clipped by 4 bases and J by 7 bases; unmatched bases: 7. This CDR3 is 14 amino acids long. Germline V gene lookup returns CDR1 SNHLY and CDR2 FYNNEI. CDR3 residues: CASSGGLAGVEQYF. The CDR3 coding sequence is TGTGCCAGCAGTGGAGGCCTAGCGGGAGTTGAGCAGTACTTC. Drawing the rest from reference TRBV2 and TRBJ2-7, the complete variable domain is EPEVTQTPSHQVTQMGQEVILRCVPISNHLYFYWYRQILGQKVEFLVSFYNNEISEKSEIFDDQFSVERPDGSNFTLKIRSTKLEDSAMYFCASSGGLAGVEQYFGPGTRLTVT.

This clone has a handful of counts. Here the CDR3 DNA reads TGTGCCAGCAGTCAGCTAGGACTCGCGGCTTACGAGCAGTACTTC. It is translated as CASSQLGLAAYEQYF. The chain has TRBV6-6 and TRBJ2-7, with D perhaps matching TRBD2 (5 bases). V was clipped by 5 bases and J by 4 bases, with 18 bases between them. The CDR3 runs to 15 residues. CDR1 is MNHNY and CDR2 is SVGAGI in the germline V gene (reference sequence).

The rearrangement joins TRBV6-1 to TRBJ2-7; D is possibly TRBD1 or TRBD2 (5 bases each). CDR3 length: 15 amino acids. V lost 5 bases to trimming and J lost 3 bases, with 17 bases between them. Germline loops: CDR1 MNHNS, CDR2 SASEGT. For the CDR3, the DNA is TGTGCCAGCAGTCCCCGGGACGGAGCCATCTACGAGCAGTACTTC. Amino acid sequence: CASSPRDGAIYEQYF.

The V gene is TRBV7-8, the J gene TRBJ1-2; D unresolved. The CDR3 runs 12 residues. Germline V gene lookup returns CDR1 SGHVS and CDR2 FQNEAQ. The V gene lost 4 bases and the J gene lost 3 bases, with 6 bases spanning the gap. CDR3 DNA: TGTGCCAGCAGCTCAGGAGACTATGGCTACACCTTC. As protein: CASSSGDYGYTF.

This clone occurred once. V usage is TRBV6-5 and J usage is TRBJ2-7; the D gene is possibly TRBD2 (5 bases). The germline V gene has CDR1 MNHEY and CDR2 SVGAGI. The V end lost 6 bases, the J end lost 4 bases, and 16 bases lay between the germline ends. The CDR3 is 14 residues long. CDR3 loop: CASRREYSGYEQYF. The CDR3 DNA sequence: TGTGCCAGCAGACGGGAATATTCAGGATACGAGCAGTACTTC.

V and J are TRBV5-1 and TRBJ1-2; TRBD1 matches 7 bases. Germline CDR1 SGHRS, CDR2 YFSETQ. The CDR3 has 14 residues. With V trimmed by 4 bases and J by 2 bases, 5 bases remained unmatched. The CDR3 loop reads CASSTGAFNYGYTF. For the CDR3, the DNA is TGCGCCAGCAGCACAGGGGCCTTCAACTATGGCTACACCTTC.